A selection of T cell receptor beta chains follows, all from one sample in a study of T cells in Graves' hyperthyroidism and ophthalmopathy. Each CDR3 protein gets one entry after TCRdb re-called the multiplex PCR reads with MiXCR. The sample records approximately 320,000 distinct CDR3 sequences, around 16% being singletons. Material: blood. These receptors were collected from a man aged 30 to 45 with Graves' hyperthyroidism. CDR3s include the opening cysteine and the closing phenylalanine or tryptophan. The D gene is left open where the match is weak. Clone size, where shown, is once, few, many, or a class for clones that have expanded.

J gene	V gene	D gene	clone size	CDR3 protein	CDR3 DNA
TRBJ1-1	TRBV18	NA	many	CASSPPANTEAFF	TGTGCCAGCTCACCACCCGCTAACACTGAAGCTTTCTTT
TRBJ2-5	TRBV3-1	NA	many	CASSQARTERVQTYQETQYF	TGTGCCAGCAGCCAAGCGAGGACGGAGCGGGTACAAACGTACCAAGAGACCCAGTACTTC
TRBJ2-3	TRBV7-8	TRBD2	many	CASSWITSGSTDTQYF	TGTGCCAGCAGCTGGATCACTAGCGGAAGCACAGATACGCAGTATTTT
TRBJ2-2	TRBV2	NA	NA	CASIYGELFF	TGTGCCAGCATTTACGGGGAGCTGTTTTTT
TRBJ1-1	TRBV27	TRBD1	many	CASSQQTGKAFF	TGTGCCAGCAGTCAACAGACAGGGAAGGCTTTCTTT
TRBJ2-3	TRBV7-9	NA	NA	CASSAFRVDGDTQYF	TGTGCCAGCAGCGCGTTCAGGGTGGATGGCGATACGCAGTATTTT
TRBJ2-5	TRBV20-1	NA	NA	CSASEEMGETQYF	TGCAGTGCTAGTGAGGAAATGGGAGAGACCCAGTACTTC
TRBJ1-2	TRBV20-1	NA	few	CSARGGGDYGYTF	TGCAGTGCTAGAGGAGGGGGGGACTATGGCTACACCTTC
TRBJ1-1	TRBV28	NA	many	CASLDRREAFF	TGTGCCAGCCTCGACAGGCGAGAAGCTTTCTTT
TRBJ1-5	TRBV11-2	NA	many	CASSLGISNQPQHF	TGTGCCAGCAGCTTAGGCATTAGCAATCAGCCCCAGCATTTT
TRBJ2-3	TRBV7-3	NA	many	CASSMGLPTDTQYF	TGTGCCAGCAGCATGGGACTCCCCACAGATACGCAGTATTTT
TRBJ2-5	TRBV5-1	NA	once	CASSFEGRQETQYF	TGCGCCAGCAGCTTCGAGGGGCGCCAGGAGACCCAGTACTTC
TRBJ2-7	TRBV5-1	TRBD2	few	CASSPNSGRTYEQYF	TGCGCCAGCAGCCCCAATAGCGGGAGGACCTACGAGCAGTACTTC
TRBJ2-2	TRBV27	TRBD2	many	CASSLRGVMAGELFF	TGTGCCAGCAGTTTACGGGGGGTCATGGCCGGGGAGCTGTTTTTT
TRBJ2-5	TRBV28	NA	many	CASTTPRGPQETQYF	TGTGCCAGCACCACACCCCGGGGCCCTCAAGAGACCCAGTACTTC
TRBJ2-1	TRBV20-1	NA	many	CSASYDPSSYNEQFF	TGCAGTGCTAGCTACGACCCATCTTCCTACAATGAGCAGTTCTTC
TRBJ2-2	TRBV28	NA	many	CAAGRYTGELFF	TGTGCCGCGGGGCGGTACACCGGGGAGCTGTTTTTT
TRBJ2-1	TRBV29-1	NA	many	CSYEIAYNEQFF	TGCAGCTACGAGATAGCCTACAATGAGCAGTTCTTC
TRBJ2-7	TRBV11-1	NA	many	CASSLAVQGEQYF	TGTGCCAGCAGCTTAGCTGTACAGGGTGAGCAGTACTTC
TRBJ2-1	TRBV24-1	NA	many	CATSDSGLGSNEQFF	TGTGCCACCAGTGATTCGGGACTCGGATCAAATGAGCAGTTCTTC
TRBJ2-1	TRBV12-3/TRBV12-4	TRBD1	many	CASSPLGQGALNEQFF	TGTGCCAGCAGTCCCTTAGGACAGGGGGCTCTCAATGAGCAGTTCTTC
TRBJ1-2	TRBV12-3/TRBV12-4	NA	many	CASSLTRQRPDGYTF	TGTGCCAGCAGTCTCACTCGACAGCGCCCAGATGGCTACACCTTC
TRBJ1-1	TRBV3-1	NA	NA	CASSSLNSLGGAEAFF	TGTGCCAGCAGCAGCCTGAACAGCCTTGGCGGGGCTGAAGCTTTCTTT
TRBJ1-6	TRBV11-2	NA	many	CASSAAPGRDSPLHF	TGTGCCAGCAGCGCCGCCCCGGGGCGGGATTCACCCCTCCACTTT
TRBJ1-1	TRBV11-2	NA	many	CASSPRIMNTEAFF	TGTGCCAGCAGCCCCAGGATCATGAACACTGAAGCTTTCTTT
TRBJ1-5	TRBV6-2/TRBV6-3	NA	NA	CASRLRVHNQPQHF	TGTGCCAGCAGACTCCGGGTCCACAATCAGCCCCAGCATTTT
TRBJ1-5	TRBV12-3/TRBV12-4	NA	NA	CASSLRHQGQPQHF	TGTGCCAGCAGTTTAAGACACCAAGGTCAGCCCCAGCATTTT
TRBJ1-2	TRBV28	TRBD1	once	CASSSLTGGDGYTF	TGTGCCAGCAGTTCCCTTACAGGGGGAGATGGCTACACCTTC
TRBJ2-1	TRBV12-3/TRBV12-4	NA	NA	CASSTSPGPKQFF	TGTGCCAGCAGCACATCCCCGGGTCCTAAGCAGTTCTTC
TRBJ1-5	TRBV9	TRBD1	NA	CASSATGGLRPQHF	TGTGCCAGCAGCGCTACAGGGGGCTTAAGGCCCCAGCATTTT
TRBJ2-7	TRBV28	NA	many	CASSSLAGEQYF	TGTGCCAGCAGTTCCCTAGCAGGGGAGCAGTACTTC
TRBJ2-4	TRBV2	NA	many	CASGGQAKNIQYF	TGTGCCAGCGGCGGACAGGCCAAAAACATTCAGTACTTC
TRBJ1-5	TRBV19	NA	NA	CASTSGYSNQPQHF	TGTGCCAGTACCTCGGGCTACAGCAATCAGCCCCAGCATTTT
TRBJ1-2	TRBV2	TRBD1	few	CASQDSGGQGYTF	TGTGCGAGCCAGGATTCAGGGGGGCAGGGCTACACCTTC
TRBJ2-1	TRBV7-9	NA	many	CASSPPAFSEQFF	TGTGCCAGCAGCCCACCGGCCTTTAGTGAGCAGTTCTTC
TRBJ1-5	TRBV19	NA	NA	CASSLTGFQPQHF	TGTGCCAGTAGTCTAACAGGATTTCAGCCCCAGCATTTT
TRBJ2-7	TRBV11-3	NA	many	CASSPGVRVHEQYF	TGTGCCAGCAGCCCAGGGGTTCGGGTCCACGAGCAGTACTTC
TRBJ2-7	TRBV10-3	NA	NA	CAISESKSEDYYKQYF	TGTGCCATCAGTGAGTCGAAAAGCGAAGACTACTACAAGCAGTACTTC
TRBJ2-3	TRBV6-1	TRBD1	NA	CASSSYRGGEDTQYF	TGTGCCAGCAGTTCCTACAGGGGTGGGGAAGATACGCAGTATTTT
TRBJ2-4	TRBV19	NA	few	CASTWDPRVAKNIQYF	TGTGCCAGTACCTGGGACCCTCGAGTAGCCAAAAACATTCAGTACTTC
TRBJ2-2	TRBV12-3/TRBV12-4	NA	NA	CAGSSRGNTGELFF	TGTGCCGGCAGTTCCCGAGGCAACACCGGGGAGCTGTTTTTT
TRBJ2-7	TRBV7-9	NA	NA	CASSLEQSQQYF	TGTGCCAGCAGCTTAGAGCAGTCCCAGCAGTACTTC
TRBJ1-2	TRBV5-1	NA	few	CASALGNYGYTF	TGCGCCAGCGCCTTGGGGAACTATGGCTACACCTTC
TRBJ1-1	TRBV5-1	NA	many	CASTRQGSDTEAFF	TGCGCCAGCACCCGCCAGGGGTCGGACACTGAAGCTTTCTTT
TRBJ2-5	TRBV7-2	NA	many	CASSLFVSQETQYF	TGTGCCAGCAGCTTATTTGTCAGTCAAGAGACCCAGTACTTC
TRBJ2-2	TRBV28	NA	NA	CASSGRAQNTGELFF	TGTGCCAGCAGTGGCAGGGCGCAGAACACCGGGGAGCTGTTTTTT
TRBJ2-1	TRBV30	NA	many	CAWSFYTYNEQFF	TGTGCCTGGAGTTTTTACACCTACAATGAGCAGTTCTTC
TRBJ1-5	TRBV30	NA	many	CAWTSTGTGQPQHF	TGTGCCTGGACTTCAACAGGGACGGGTCAGCCCCAGCATTTT
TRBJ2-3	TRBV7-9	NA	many	CASSLGWDTQYF	TGTGCCAGCAGCCTGGGTTGGGATACGCAGTATTTT
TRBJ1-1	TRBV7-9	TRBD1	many	CASSFPGQEHSEAFF	TGTGCCAGCAGCTTCCCGGGACAGGAGCACTCTGAAGCTTTCTTT